One T cell receptor beta chain is described in this entry. CDR1 MNHEY and CDR2 SMNVEV come from the germline V gene (reference sequence). The CDR3 consists of 15 residues. V dropped 8 bases and J dropped 6; count of bases not matched to a gene: 14. The sample comes from a study of blood T cell repertoires in COVID-19. The table came from immunoSEQ multiplex PCR; TCRdb's copy has only in-frame clones and leaves some out. The data show a few hundred thousand clones, around 87% seen once. The chain couples TRBV27 to TRBJ1-2; 8 bases line up with TRBD1. The source of this sequence is a man in his late teens or twenties who had recovered from COVID-19. Sequences were obtained from PBMCs or T cells enriched from blood (not recorded which). The CDR3 is CASRPIPTGENGYTF. In DNA form, the CDR3 reads TGTGCCAGCCGGCCAATTCCGACAGGGGAAAATGGCTACACCTTC.